A single sample gave rise to the 2 T cell receptor beta chains below, sequenced in a study of blood T cell repertoires in COVID-19. Data came from immunoSEQ multiplex PCR; TCRdb stores just in-frame clones and leaves some out. Altogether a few hundred thousand clones are present, about 87% being singletons, with the ten largest covering roughly 3%. Sequencing was done on a sample of peripheral blood. All receptors come from a man aged 60-69 years with acute or convalescent COVID-19.

The chain joins TRBV5-1 to TRBJ2-2; a possible D gene is TRBD1 (5 bases). Trimming stripped 1 base from V and 6 bases from J, with 13 bases between. The CDR3 has 15 amino acids. The germline gives CDR1 SGHRS, CDR2 YFSETQ. The CDR3 here is CASSLSRGSAGELFF. CDR3 in DNA: TGCGCCAGCAGCTTGTCTAGGGGAAGTGCCGGGGAGCTGTTTTTT.

The chain combines TRBV19 with TRBJ1-1, with TRBD1 matching over 9 bases. The ends lost 6 bases at V and 1 base at J; junction bases unmatched: 3. This CDR3 is built from 14 residues. Germline V gene sequence: CDR1 LNHDA, CDR2 SQIVND (reference sequence). As DNA, the CDR3 is TGTGCCAGTAGGTTGGGACAGGGGAACACTGAAGCTTTCTTT. Its protein product is CASRLGQGNTEAFF.